Below are 14 T cell receptor beta chains sequenced from a single sample in a study of cytomegalovirus exposure and HLA in healthy donors. Primers: 60 Vbeta forward and 13 Jbeta reverse. Clones were read by immunoSEQ multiplex PCR, and TCRdb kept only the in-frame ones, dropping some. Recorded for this sample: tens of thousands of clones. Sample: PBMCs. The receptors were gathered from a man between 18 and 29 years old in good health and CMV-seropositive.

The rearrangement joins TRBV6-4 to TRBJ2-1; TRBD2 might be the D (5 bases). Germline V gene lookup returns CDR1 MRHNA and CDR2 SNTAGT. Trimming cost V 2 bases and J 3 bases, with 11 bases left between them. The CDR3 extends over 15 amino acids. The CDR3 is CASSDRIRGYNEQFF. In nucleotides, the CDR3 is TGTGCCAGCAGTGACCGCATCCGGGGCTACAATGAGCAGTTCTTC.

The chain carries TRBV5-8 and TRBJ2-4; 8 bases match TRBD2. The CDR3 has 18 residues. Germline CDR1 SGHTS, CDR2 YDEGEE. V was pared by 1 base and J by 13 bases, with 22 bases of the junction left unmatched. The DNA for the CDR3 is TGTGCCAGCAGCTTGTTCAGGGGACTAGGAGGGGGACTCTTAGTCCAGTACTTC. Translated: CASSLFRGLGGGLLVQYF.

Here the CDR3 DNA reads TGTGCCAGCAGCCCACTCCGGACACCCAGCTCCTACGAGCAGTACTTC. This encodes CASSPLRTPSSYEQYF. V is TRBV13 and J is TRBJ2-7; D might be TRBD1 (5 bases). This CDR3 is built from 16 residues. The V end was cut by 5 bases, the J end by 0 bases, with 17 bases between. Germline V gives CDR1 PRHDT, CDR2 FYEKMQ (reference sequence).

This chain joins TRBV15 and TRBJ2-3; weak D call: TRBD2 (5 bases). Germline-derived CDR1 and CDR2 are LNHNV and YYDKDF (reference sequence). The CDR3 runs to 15 residues. With 3 bases removed from V and 5 bases from J, the gap between germline ends came to 15 bases. The CDR3 region is CATSRNGERLDTQYF. CDR3 DNA sequence: TGTGCCACCAGCAGGAACGGGGAGAGGTTAGATACGCAGTATTTT.

The chain links TRBV5-1 to TRBJ2-1, with D possibly being TRBD2 (6 bases). The V end was cut by 1 base, the J end by 0 bases, with 17 bases between. CDR1 SGHRS and CDR2 YFSETQ come from the germline V gene. The CDR3 contains 18 residues. CDR3 DNA sequence: TGCGCCAGCAGCTTGAGGAGCGGCGGGGCTAGCTCCTACAATGAGCAGTTCTTC. Translated: CASSLRSGGASSYNEQFF.

The chain couples TRBV30 to TRBJ2-2; D call uncertain. CDR3 length equals 17 residues. The V end was cut by 1 base, the J end by 2 bases, with 17 bases between. Germline lookup yields CDR1 GTSNPN and CDR2 SVGIG (reference sequence). CDR3 in amino acids: CAWSAFMGLINTGELFF. The CDR3 DNA is TGTGCCTGGAGTGCGTTTATGGGCCTAATAAACACCGGGGAGCTGTTTTTT. Full variable domain (remainder filled in from reference TRBV30 and TRBJ2-2): SQTIHQWPATLVQPVGSPLSLECTVEGTSNPNLYWYRQAAGRGLQLLFYSVGIGQISSEVPQNLSASRPQDRQFILSSKKLLLSDSGFYLCAWSAFMGLINTGELFFGEGSRLTVL.

To note about this clone: Here the CDR3 omits its conserved ending phenylalanine or tryptophan, so a read error is the likely source. The DNA is omitted, as the CDR3 cannot be located on it reliably, and the CDR3 follows TCRdb's listing. V gene TRBV20-1 combines with J gene TRBJ2-7; TRBD2, the table's D call, lacks a check against the DNA. The CDR3 totals 11 residues, both ends included. Germline CDR1 and CDR2: DFQATT and SNEGSKA (reference sequence). The CDR3 sequence is CSARDLSGSII.

J is TRBJ1-1 and V is TRBV18; 10 bases are shared with TRBD1. The germline V gene encodes CDR1 KGHSH and CDR2 LQKENI. This CDR3 comprises 15 residues. Trimming removed 2 bases from V and 4 bases from J; junction bases left unmatched: 4. The CDR3 sequence is CASSPAGTGATEAFF. CDR3 nucleotides: TGTGCCAGCTCACCAGCAGGGACAGGGGCCACTGAAGCTTTCTTT.

J is TRBJ2-5 and V is TRBV25-1; 7 positions agree with TRBD2. This CDR3 is 15 amino acids long. V shed 7 bases, J shed 5 bases, and the junction held 13 bases outside the gene matches. Per the germline V gene, CDR1 is MGHDK and CDR2 is SYGVNS. The CDR3 coding sequence is TGTGCCAGCACCCCCACGGGGAGGGGCTCGGAGACCCAGTACTTC. The encoded protein is CASTPTGRGSETQYF.

The genes are TRBV30 and TRBJ1-5; 8 bases fit TRBD1. The CDR3 spans 14 residues. After removal of 0 bases from V and 6 bases from J, the junction contained 4 bases not matched to a gene. CDR1 and CDR2 from the germline V gene are GTSNPN and SVGIG (reference sequence). The chain's CDR3 is CAWSVGTGFQPQHF. The DNA of the CDR3 is TGTGCCTGGAGTGTTGGGACAGGCTTTCAGCCCCAGCATTTT.

Written as DNA, the CDR3 is TGTGCCAGCAGCTCGAATAATGGGGGGGACTACGAGCAGTACTTC. It specifies CASSSNNGGDYEQYF. The genes are TRBV7-9 and TRBJ2-7, with 7 bases fitting TRBD2. V lost 4 bases and J lost 3; bases outside the gene matches: 9. CDR1 and CDR2 (germline): SEHNR, FQNEAQ (reference sequence). CDR3 length: 15 amino acids. The whole variable domain, remainder taken from reference TRBV7-9 and TRBJ2-7, is DTGVSQNPRHKITKRGQNVTFRCDPISEHNRLYWYRQTLGQGPEFLTYFQNEAQLEKSRLLSDRFSAERPKGSFSTLEIQRTEQGDSAMYLCASSSNNGGDYEQYFGPGTRLTVT.

The CDR3 reads CASSLDGGKGYEQYF. The CDR3 nucleotides read TGTGCCAGCAGCTTAGACGGGGGAAAGGGCTACGAGCAGTACTTC. The J gene is TRBJ2-7, the V gene TRBV7-9, with a weak D call TRBD2 (6 bases). CDR3 size: 15 residues. V was clipped by 1 base and J by 3 bases, with 13 bases between them. CDR1 and CDR2 from the germline V gene are SEHNR and FQNEAQ (reference sequence).

The chain links TRBV7-8 to TRBJ2-7, with 10 bases that match TRBD2. Per the germline V gene, CDR1 is SGHVS and CDR2 is FQNEAQ. Germline trimming cut 4 bases from V and 4 bases from J; bases unmatched to any gene: 10. The CDR3 consists of 16 residues. This CDR3 reads CASSSGAGGLGYEQYF. CDR3 in DNA: TGTGCCAGCAGCTCTGGAGCGGGAGGGTTAGGATACGAGCAGTACTTC.

The V gene is TRBV10-3, the J gene TRBJ2-1; TRBD2 agrees at 9 bases. CDR1 and CDR2 from the germline V gene are ENHRY and SYGVKD. The junction had 8 bases not matched to a gene; V was cut back by 3 bases and J by 8 bases. The CDR3 loop spans 15 amino acids. CDR3 residues: CAISDKRREGDEQFF. In DNA, the CDR3 is TGTGCCATCAGTGATAAAAGGCGGGAGGGAGATGAGCAGTTCTTC.